A few counts support the clone carrying this TCR beta chain. No antigen is known for it. The data belong to a study of cytomegalovirus exposure and HLA in healthy donors. Regarding the study as a whole: Association of around 17,000 TCR beta sequences with HLA alleles was found at 0.05 false discovery rate in a later analysis.

The PCR contained 60 Vbeta and 13 Jbeta primers. Repertoires were generated with immunoSEQ multiplex PCR, while TCRdb's copy carries only in-frame clones and drops some. The sample lists 40,000 to 55,000 clones; roughly 63% were seen once. Sequencing input: PBMCs. This TCR came from a man between 60 and 75 years old in good health and CMV-seropositive.

Here the CDR3 DNA reads TGTGCCAGCAGATACAGGGCGGGAGGCCCCCATGAGCAGTTCTTC. Its protein product is CASRYRAGGPHEQFF. This rearrangement joins TRBV7-2 to TRBJ2-1, with 8 positions matching TRBD2. Looked up from germline, CDR1 is SGHTA and CDR2 is FQGNSA. V shed 6 bases, J shed 8 bases, and the junction held 12 bases outside the gene matches. CDR3 length: 15 residues.